Below, one T cell receptor (beta chain) is given with its context. Antigen: not known. This sample is drawn from a study of cytotoxic CD8 clonotypes in ibrutinib-treated CLL. Across the study: Response samples were drawn at a median of about twelve months of treatment, range 6 to 36. Overall study results and limits: Patients with sustained remission and those progressing were sampled at differing times. In comparison with age-matched healthy donors, baseline clonality was higher and tracked circulating CD8+ T-cell counts.

Depth targeted 1 in 200,000 to 1 in 1 million T cells, averaging roughly 9.3x coverage per clonotype. TCRdb keeps only in-frame clones here, not all; method: immunoSEQ multiplex PCR. The sample comprises approximately 150,000 clones, under 90% of which are singletons, and under 5.5% rests with the top ten. The material sequenced was PBMCs, taken after 24 months of ibrutinib treatment. The receptor was derived from a human donor with chronic lymphocytic leukemia.

As DNA, the CDR3 is TGCGCCAGCAGCTTGGAAAGGGCAGCTTATGGCTACACCTTC. This encodes CASSLERAAYGYTF. V and J are TRBV5-1 and TRBJ1-2; D remains unclear. CDR1 and CDR2 (germline): SGHRS, YFSETQ. The CDR3 has 14 amino acids. V was cut by 0 bases and J by 5 bases, with 11 bases left in between.